This TCR beta chain was sequenced during a study of shared clonotypes between healthy human individuals. Overall study results and limits: Deeper or shallower sequencing was expected to change how clonotypes are shared among donors.

V was pared by 3 bases and J by 7 bases, with 11 bases between. Per the germline V gene, CDR1 is SGHKS and CDR2 is YYEKEE (reference sequence). The CDR3 contains 13 residues. In regard to this clone: Its specificity is not known.

CD45RA-negative memory and CD45RA+ naive subsets were split from the CD4+ cells. Libraries were prepared by immunoSEQ multiplex PCR; TCRdb keeps only in-frame clonotypes and omits some of them. The sample lists around 980,000 clones; around three quarters were seen once. What was sequenced was memory CD4+ T cells from PBMCs. Subset described: CD45RA-negative fraction. This receptor was identified in a man aged 18 to 30 in good health. Some clones in this sample may be carry-over from other donors' samples. This chain uses TRBV5-5 with TRBJ1-5, with a possible D match to TRBD1 (6 bases). This CDR3 reads CASSWGAEQPQHF. The CDR3 nucleotides are TGTGCCAGCAGCTGGGGGGCCGAACAGCCCCAGCATTTT.